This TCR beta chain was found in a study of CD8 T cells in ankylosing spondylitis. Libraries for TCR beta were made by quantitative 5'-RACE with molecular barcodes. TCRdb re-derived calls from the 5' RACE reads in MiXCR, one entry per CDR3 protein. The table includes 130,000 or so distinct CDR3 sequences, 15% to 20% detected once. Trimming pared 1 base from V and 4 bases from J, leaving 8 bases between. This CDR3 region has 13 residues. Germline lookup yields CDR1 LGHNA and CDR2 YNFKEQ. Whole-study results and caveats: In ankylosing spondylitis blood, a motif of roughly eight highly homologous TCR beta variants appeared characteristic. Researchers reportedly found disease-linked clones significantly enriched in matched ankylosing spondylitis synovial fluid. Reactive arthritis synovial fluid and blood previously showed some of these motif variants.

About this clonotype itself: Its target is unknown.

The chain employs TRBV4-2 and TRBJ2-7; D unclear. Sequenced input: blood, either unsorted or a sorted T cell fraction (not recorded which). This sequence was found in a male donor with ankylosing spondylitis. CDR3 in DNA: TGTGCCAGCAGCCAAGGGGCGGATTACGAGCAGTACTTC. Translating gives CASSQGADYEQYF.